This TCR beta chain was obtained from a study of T cell repertoires in cytomegalovirus infection. TCRdb recomputed calls from the reads with MiXCR, one row per CDR3 protein. The table includes 250,000 to 300,000 distinct CDR3 sequences, more than 15% detected once. Germline V gene sequence: CDR1 SGHVS, CDR2 FNYEAQ. The CDR3 is 14 amino acids. The junction had 7 bases not matched to a gene; V was cut back by 5 bases and J by 5 bases. This clonotype was detected ten times or more. Sample: CD8+ T cells from PBMCs. The receptor comes from a human donor in good health (CMV status not recorded). Some clones in this sample may be carry-over from other donors' samples. The V and J genes are TRBV7-6 and TRBJ2-7, with 9 bases identical to TRBD1. CDR3: CASSPGQGLDEQYF. The CDR3 nucleotides are TGTGCCAGCAGCCCGGGACAGGGCTTAGACGAGCAGTACTTC.